These T cell receptor beta chains were read from a single sample in a study of T cell repertoires in cytomegalovirus infection. TCRdb re-called the reads through MiXCR, storing one row per CDR3 protein. The data show 400,000 or so distinct CDR3 sequences, 18% seen once. Sequencing used PBMCs. The receptors come from a human donor in good health (CMV status not recorded). Some clones in this sample may be carry-over from other donors' samples. CDR3s include the opening cysteine and the closing phenylalanine or tryptophan. Each record gives: CDR3 DNA, CDR3 protein, V gene, D gene, clone size, J gene. A D gene is named only where the DNA matches it firmly. Only some rows state a clone size, as once, few, many or a class for expanded clones.

TGTGCCAGCAGCTTAGAATGGGACAGCCCCTCCTACGAGCAGTACTTC | CASSLEWDSPSYEQYF | TRBV7-2 | TRBD1 | many | TRBJ2-7
TGTGCCAGCAGCTTTGTCCTCAATCAGCCCCAGCATTTT | CASSFVLNQPQHF | TRBV7-2 | . | many | TRBJ1-5
TGTGCCAGCAGCTTTTCAGGGGGAAACTACGAGCAGTACTTC | CASSFSGGNYEQYF | TRBV7-2 | TRBD1 | many | TRBJ2-7
TGTGCCAGCAGTCCTCGTCGGCAGGGGGGCACTGAAGCTTTCTTT | CASSPRRQGGTEAFF | TRBV28 | TRBD1 | . | TRBJ1-1
TGTGCCAGCAGCCCCCAACGCCAGAGCTACAATGAGCAGTTCTTC | CASSPQRQSYNEQFF | TRBV7-2 | . | many | TRBJ2-1
TGCGCCAGCAGCCAAGATTCCCCCCCCGAGCAGTTCTTC | CASSQDSPPEQFF | TRBV4-3 | . | . | TRBJ2-1
TGTGCCAGCAGCTTTTGGGGTGACAGGGGCACTGAAGCTTTCTTT | CASSFWGDRGTEAFF | TRBV5-4 | TRBD1 | few | TRBJ1-1
TGTGCCAGCAGCCTATGGAACGGGGAGCTGTTTTTT | CASSLWNGELFF | TRBV7-2 | . | once | TRBJ2-2
TGTGCCAGCAGCTTGGGACAGGCCTCCGTCTCGAATGAAAAACTGTTTTTT | CASSLGQASVSNEKLFF | TRBV7-6 | TRBD1 | many | TRBJ1-4
TGTGCCACCACTAAGTTCGAGGGTAACACAGATACGCAGTATTTT | CATTKFEGNTDTQYF | TRBV15 | . | . | TRBJ2-3
TGTGCCAGCAGTTTCCTAGGAAAAACTAGAAAACAAGAGACCCAGTACTTC | CASSFLGKTRKQETQYF | TRBV12-3/TRBV12-4 | . | . | TRBJ2-5
TGTGCCAGCAGGACTAGCGGACGAGCCAAAAACATTCAGTACTTC | CASRTSGRAKNIQYF | TRBV6-2/TRBV6-3 | TRBD2 | many | TRBJ2-4
TGCAGCGTTGAAACAACAGGGTACGAGCAGTACTTC | CSVETTGYEQYF | TRBV29-1 | . | . | TRBJ2-7
TGTGCCAGCTCGCTTGCGGGAGCGGCGGGTACGCAGTATTTT | CASSLAGAAGTQYF | TRBV19 | TRBD2 | . | TRBJ2-3
TGTGCTAGTGGCATAGGGTGGGGAGTTAATGAAGCTTTCTTT | CASGIGWGVNEAFF | TRBV12-5 | . | . | TRBJ1-1
TGCAGTGCCCTAGGCGGGGGGCCTGGTCAGCCCCAGCATTTT | CSALGGGPGQPQHF | TRBV20-1 | . | . | TRBJ1-5
TGTGCCAGCAGTTACTGGTGGGGGAGCTCTGGGGCCAACGTCCTGACTTTC | CASSYWWGSSGANVLTF | TRBV6-2/TRBV6-3 | . | many | TRBJ2-6
TGCAGTGCTAGAGTCGGCAGGGGTTCACCCCTCCACTTT | CSARVGRGSPLHF | TRBV20-1 | . | few | TRBJ1-6
TGTGCCAGCAGTTTGATACAAACGAACACTGAAGCTTTCTTT | CASSLIQTNTEAFF | TRBV28 | . | . | TRBJ1-1
TGTGCCAGCAGCTACGAGACGGGGTCAAAGACCCAGTACTTC | CASSYETGSKTQYF | TRBV7-9 | . | . | TRBJ2-5
TGTGCCAGCAGCTTAGGAGTTGAGAGGGGCACTGAAGCTTTCTTT | CASSLGVERGTEAFF | TRBV7-8 | . | many | TRBJ1-1
TGCGCCAGCAGCCACCTAGGGACAGGGGACACTGAAGCTTTCTTT | CASSHLGTGDTEAFF | TRBV4-1 | TRBD1 | . | TRBJ1-1
TGTGCCAGCAGCTTAGGGGTCGATCAGCCCCAGCATTTT | CASSLGVDQPQHF | TRBV7-2 | . | many | TRBJ1-5
TGTGCCAGCAGCTCATGGGGACAGGAGGGCGAGCAGTACTTC | CASSSWGQEGEQYF | TRBV7-8 | TRBD1 | many | TRBJ2-7
TGTGCCAGCAGTTTTATAGGGGGTGAAAAACTGTTTTTT | CASSFIGGEKLFF | TRBV28 | . | . | TRBJ1-4
TGTGCCAGCAGTGAACCGGGACACTTAACGGGCGAGCAGTACTTC | CASSEPGHLTGEQYF | TRBV6-1 | . | . | TRBJ2-7
TGTGCCAGCAGCCCTTCGATGGGGGTGGACACTGAAGCTTTCTTT | CASSPSMGVDTEAFF | TRBV7-8 | . | many | TRBJ1-1
TGTGCCAGCAGCCGTATCCTACAGGGAATTGGAACTGAAGCTTTCTTT | CASSRILQGIGTEAFF | TRBV6-2/TRBV6-3 | . | . | TRBJ1-1
TGTGCCACCAGTGATTTTCCTCGTAGTTATGGCTACACCTTC | CATSDFPRSYGYTF | TRBV24-1 | . | . | TRBJ1-2
TGCAGCGTTGAATCGGGACAGCGCACAGATACGCAGTATTTT | CSVESGQRTDTQYF | TRBV29-1 | TRBD1 | few | TRBJ2-3
TGTGCCAGCAGCTCGGACAGGGCCAATTCACCCCTCCACTTT | CASSSDRANSPLHF | TRBV7-2 | TRBD1 | many | TRBJ1-6
TGTGCCAGCAGTCGAGGGGGCTATGGTGACTACGAGCAGTACTTC | CASSRGGYGDYEQYF | TRBV12-3/TRBV12-4 | TRBD1 | many | TRBJ2-7
TGCAGCGCTGGGGAGAACATAAACATTCAGTACTTC | CSAGENINIQYF | TRBV29-1 | . | few | TRBJ2-4
TGTGCCAGCAGCCCCTTCGGAAGGGAGTATGGCTACACCTTC | CASSPFGREYGYTF | TRBV7-9 | . | . | TRBJ1-2
TGTGCCAGCAGTCCCCTCGGCGAGGCAGTGAAAACTGAAGCTTTCTTT | CASSPLGEAVKTEAFF | TRBV27 | . | . | TRBJ1-1
TGTGCCAGCAGCCGGGGGGGGGCGATCACAGATACGCAGTATTTT | CASSRGGAITDTQYF | TRBV7-6 | TRBD2 | many | TRBJ2-3
TGTGCCAGCAGTGAAGGGTTGGGGAGGGAAGCTTTCTTT | CASSEGLGREAFF | TRBV2 | . | . | TRBJ1-1
TGCAGTGCTAGAGATTTTACGCTGAACACTGAAGCTTTCTTT | CSARDFTLNTEAFF | TRBV20-1 | . | . | TRBJ1-1
TGTGCCAGCAGCTTTTTGGGGAGGGGAGACTATGGCTACACCTTC | CASSFLGRGDYGYTF | TRBV5-6 | . | . | TRBJ1-2
TGTGCCAGCACTCAAAGGAGGGGTGGCGAGCAGTACTTC | CASTQRRGGEQYF | TRBV2 | . | . | TRBJ2-7
TGTGCCAGCAGCTTACAGGGCCCAAAAAAAGAGACCCAGTACTTC | CASSLQGPKKETQYF | TRBV11-3 | . | . | TRBJ2-5
TGTGCCAGCAGCACGCGAGGGGGTACTGAAGCTTTCTTT | CASSTRGGTEAFF | TRBV7-2 | . | few | TRBJ1-1
TGTGCCAGCAGTTACTGGAGACTAGCGGGACCTTACAATGAGCAGTTCTTC | CASSYWRLAGPYNEQFF | TRBV6-2/TRBV6-3 | TRBD2 | many | TRBJ2-1
TGTGCCAGCAGCTTAGCTTACAGGGGAAACTATGGCTACACCTTC | CASSLAYRGNYGYTF | TRBV7-8 | TRBD1 | . | TRBJ1-2
TGTGCCAGCAGTACCCGGGCTAGCGGGGGGGCCGGGTCCTACAATGAGCAGTTCTTC | CASSTRASGGAGSYNEQFF | TRBV28 | TRBD2 | few | TRBJ2-1
TGTGCCAGCAGCTTAGGTGGGGGCCCCGGGACCCAGTACTTC | CASSLGGGPGTQYF | TRBV7-6 | . | many | TRBJ2-5
TGTGCCATCAGTGATAGCCAGGGACGAACTAATGAAAAACTGTTTTTT | CAISDSQGRTNEKLFF | TRBV10-3 | . | . | TRBJ1-4